This entry lists 18 T cell receptor beta chains sequenced from one sample in a study of a mutant IDH1 vaccine in newly diagnosed glioma. These receptors' antigens are unknown. Sequencing used immunoSEQ multiplex PCR; TCRdb keeps in-frame clones, though not all of them. The table has tens of thousands of clones, roughly 80% seen once. Time point reported: week 11, during vaccination. What each vaccine dose contained was 300 ug of mutant IDH1 20-mer peptide, accompanied by topical imiquimod. Material: PBMCs, obtained from a glioma patient whose treatment included an IDH1 peptide vaccine. The receptors shown here come from a woman aged 45-65 years with glioma.

The chain's CDR3 is CASSLDRATNEKLFF. The CDR3 DNA follows: TGTGCCAGCAGCCTGGACAGAGCAACTAATGAAAAACTGTTTTTT. The chain links TRBV11-2 to TRBJ1-4; possible D gene TRBD1, 6 bases. The length of the CDR3 is 15 residues. The V end lost 5 bases, the J end lost 0 bases, and 10 bases lay between the germline ends. Germline CDR1 and CDR2: SGHAT and FQNNGV.

The chain links TRBV12-5 to TRBJ1-1; D remains unclear. V was pared by 5 bases and J by 9 bases, with 13 bases between. This CDR3 region has 12 residues. The germline CDR1 and CDR2 sequences are LGHNT and FRNRAP. The CDR3, as DNA: TGTGCTAGTGGTATAACGGCCCGGCAAGCTTTCTTT. Amino acids: CASGITARQAFF.

This chain connects TRBV2 to TRBJ2-5; TRBD1 is a possible D gene (6 bases). The CDR3 is made up of 13 amino acids. The V end lost 5 bases, the J end lost 2 bases, and 9 bases lay between the germline ends. CDR1 and CDR2 (germline): SNHLY, FYNNEI. CDR3 region: CASSRDRQETQYF. The CDR3 coding sequence is TGTGCCAGCAGTCGAGACAGGCAAGAGACCCAGTACTTC.

The chain uses TRBV9 and TRBJ1-4; 10 bases align to TRBD1. V was clipped by 4 bases and J by 7 bases; unmatched bases: 16. The CDR3 extends over 18 amino acids. CDR1 is SGDLS, CDR2 YYNGEE, per germline. The CDR3 DNA reads TGTGCCAGCAGCCTAAGAGGGTCGTATGGGGACAGGGGTGAAAAACTGTTTTTT. Translating gives CASSLRGSYGDRGEKLFF.

This clone turned up a few times. This chain connects TRBV19 to TRBJ1-5; perhaps TRBD1 as D (6 bases). Germline V CDR1 and CDR2: LNHDA, SQIVND (reference sequence). Trimming stripped 5 bases from V and 3 bases from J, with 17 bases between. This CDR3 is 16 amino acids long. The CDR3 region has the DNA TGTGCCAGTAGTTGGGGGGGCAGGACTTTCAATCAGCCCCAGCATTTT. The encoded protein is CASSWGGRTFNQPQHF.

V usage is TRBV5-1 and J usage is TRBJ2-3; a possible D gene is TRBD1 (6 bases). Trimming removed 4 bases from V and 6 bases from J, with 18 bases in between. This CDR3 comprises 15 residues. CDR1 is SGHRS and CDR2 is YFSETQ in the germline V gene. The CDR3 DNA reads TGCGCCAGCAGCCCCCGAGCAGGGGTTGGTGATACGCAGTATTTT. Its translation is CASSPRAGVGDTQYF.

The chain carries TRBV29-1 and TRBJ2-3; TRBD2 aligns across 8 bases. The ends lost 1 base at V and 9 bases at J; junction bases unmatched: 9. The CDR3 length is 14 residues. CDR1 SQVTM and CDR2 ANQGSEA come from the germline V gene. The CDR3 loop reads CSVEGEGTRGTQYF. The CDR3 nucleotides read TGCAGCGTTGAAGGGGAAGGGACTAGAGGAACGCAGTATTTT.

V and J are TRBV6-6 and TRBJ2-7; D gene uncertain. In germline, CDR1 is MNHNY, CDR2 SVGAGI (reference sequence). This CDR3 comprises 14 residues. V was trimmed by 10 bases and J by 7 bases, leaving 23 bases between them. CDR3 coding DNA: TGTGCCACCCAGCCCGGGTTACCACCCGGGGAGCAGTACTTC. Its translation: CATQPGLPPGEQYF.

The V gene is TRBV19, the J gene TRBJ1-2; D ambiguous. Germline V gene lookup returns CDR1 LNHDA and CDR2 SQIVND (reference sequence). V was cut by 4 bases and J by 7 bases, with 7 bases left in between. The CDR3 length is 11 residues. The CDR3 DNA follows: TGTGCCAGTAGTACCGCGCCTGGCTACACCTTC. Its translation is CASSTAPGYTF.

The J gene is TRBJ2-2, the V gene TRBV30; D not certain. The CDR3 is made up of 11 amino acids. The germline V and J ends were trimmed by 6 bases and 2 bases, with 4 bases remaining between them. Germline assignment: CDR1 GTSNPN and CDR2 SVGIG (reference sequence). CDR3 DNA sequence: TGTGCCTGTAGTAACACCGGGGAGCTGTTTTTT. This codes for CACSNTGELFF.

This chain joins TRBV18 and TRBJ1-2, with D perhaps matching TRBD1 (5 bases). The CDR3 has 14 residues. Germline CDR1 KGHSH, CDR2 LQKENI. Deletions cut 6 bases from V and 5 bases from J, with 16 bases between. The CDR3 DNA follows: TGTGCCAGCTCTGGGACTGCAGGAAGTTATGGCTACACCTTC. Translation: CASSGTAGSYGYTF.

CDR3 amino acids: CASSLFNAGQPQHF. In nucleotides, the CDR3 is TGTGCCAGCAGCTTATTTAACGCAGGACAGCCCCAGCATTTT. The chain combines TRBV7-2 with TRBJ1-5, with no clear D. This CDR3 region has 14 residues. Germline assignment: CDR1 SGHTA and CDR2 FQGNSA. Trimming left V 2 bases short and J 7 bases short, with 12 bases between.

This clone has only one observation. The genes are TRBV19 and TRBJ2-2, with D uncertain. The V and J ends lost 10 bases and 0 bases respectively, with 9 bases between them. The CDR3 extends over 13 amino acids. Germline loops: CDR1 LNHDA, CDR2 SQIVND (reference sequence). The CDR3 spells CAKDQPNTGELFF. DNA for the CDR3: TGTGCCAAGGACCAGCCGAACACCGGGGAGCTGTTTTTT.

This clone was observed a handful of times. The gene calls are TRBV19 and TRBJ1-1, with 7 bases aligning to TRBD1. The germline V gene has CDR1 LNHDA and CDR2 SQIVND (reference sequence). The J segment lost 6 bases and the V segment lost 7 bases, leaving 14 bases of the junction unmatched. The CDR3 covers 15 residues. In DNA form, the CDR3 reads TGTGCCAGTACTCTATCTGACAGGGATTGGGCTGAAGCTTTCTTT. As protein: CASTLSDRDWAEAFF.

The rearrangement links TRBV5-1 to TRBJ1-1, with D hard to call. The CDR3 spans 13 residues. Trimming left V 0 bases short and J 8 bases short, with 11 bases between. The germline V gene has CDR1 SGHRS and CDR2 YFSETQ. CDR3 residues: CASSLVPNLEAFF. CDR3 bases: TGCGCCAGCAGCTTGGTCCCCAACCTGGAAGCTTTCTTT.

V usage is TRBV29-1 and J usage is TRBJ2-7; D tentatively reads TRBD1 or TRBD2 (6 bases each). Trimming left V 4 bases short and J 0 bases short, with 13 bases between. This CDR3 is 14 amino acids long. In germline, CDR1 is SQVTM, CDR2 ANQGSEA. The CDR3 region has the DNA TGCAGCGTTGCTGGGCGGGACAACTCCTACGAGCAGTACTTC. This gives the protein CSVAGRDNSYEQYF.

This sequence joins TRBV13 and TRBJ2-7, with D uncertain. With 2 bases removed from V and 0 bases from J, the gap between germline ends came to 5 bases. Germline V gene lookup returns CDR1 PRHDT and CDR2 FYEKMQ (reference sequence). The length of the CDR3 is 13 residues. The CDR3 DNA sequence: TGTGCCAGCAGCTTAAGTAACTCCTACGAGCAGTACTTC. It yields the protein CASSLSNSYEQYF.

The CDR3 protein is CASRGGVRETQYF. The CDR3 region has the DNA TGTGCCAGCCGGGGAGGGGTTCGGGAGACCCAGTACTTC. This chain links TRBV2 with TRBJ2-5; TRBD2 aligns across 7 bases. This CDR3 comprises 13 residues. V was pared by 8 bases and J by 5 bases, with 8 bases of the junction left unmatched. CDR1 and CDR2 from the germline V gene are SNHLY and FYNNEI.